This is a list of T cell receptor beta chains from one sample in a study of spatial heterogeneity in lung cancer. TCRdb ran MiXCR on the 5' RACE reads and lists one entry per CDR3 protein. The sample records 100,000 or so distinct CDR3 sequences, about 4.6% being singletons. The material sequenced was lung tumor tissue, taken at surgery. The receptors originated from a male donor with early-stage non-small cell lung cancer. Both conserved end residues are part of each CDR3. The D gene is left open where the match is weak. Clone size, where shown, is once, few, many, or a class for clones that have expanded.

V gene	clone size	J gene	D gene	CDR3 DNA	CDR3 protein
TRBV7-9	many	TRBJ1-4	-	TGTGCCAGCAGCCCCCCCGGGTTTTCCCCCGATAAACTGTTTTTT	CASSPPGFSPDKLFF
TRBV4-2	-	TRBJ2-3	-	TGTGCCAGCAGCCAAGCCGCGGTAGCGACAGATACGCAGTATTTT	CASSQAAVATDTQYF
TRBV20-1	few	TRBJ2-1	-	TGCAGTGCTAGATTTGGGGGTGCTCATCAGTGGCAGTTCTTC	CSARFGGAHQWQFF
TRBV7-9	many	TRBJ1-6	-	TGTGCCAGCAGCTTGGCGGGGACGCATTCACCCCTCCACTTT	CASSLAGTHSPLHF
TRBV12-3/TRBV12-4	many	TRBJ1-5	-	TGTGCCAGCAGTTTAGGGGTTCAGCCCCAGCATTTT	CASSLGVQPQHF
TRBV28	many	TRBJ2-5	-	TGTGCCAGCGGGCCACCCGCGACAGAGACCCAGTACTTC	CASGPPATETQYF
TRBV12-3/TRBV12-4	many	TRBJ1-3	TRBD1	TGTGCCAGCAGTTTCTGGGACAGCTCTGGAAACACCATATATTTT	CASSFWDSSGNTIYF
TRBV5-1	many	TRBJ1-1	-	TGCGCCAGCAGCCCAACAGGGTTCACTGAAGCTTTCTTT	CASSPTGFTEAFF
TRBV5-1	few	TRBJ2-7	-	TGCGCCAGCAGCTTGGGATTGGGAGCGGGTGGAAACGAGCAGTACTTC	CASSLGLGAGGNEQYF
TRBV24-1	many	TRBJ2-4	-	TGTGCCACCAGTGATAACAGGGACGGGGGCATTCAGTACTTC	CATSDNRDGGIQYF
TRBV12-3/TRBV12-4	few	TRBJ2-4	-	TGTGCCAGCAGCTACCAAGTCGTCCAGCACGGCATTCAGTACTTC	CASSYQVVQHGIQYF
TRBV7-2	many	TRBJ2-1	TRBD1	TGTGCCAGCAGCCTTAGCCCTTCTACAGGGGATGAGCAGTTCTTC	CASSLSPSTGDEQFF
TRBV29-1	many	TRBJ2-1	-	TGCAGCGTTGGTGAGGTTGTTGGTGAGCAGTTCTTC	CSVGEVVGEQFF
TRBV27	many	TRBJ2-7	-	TGTGCCAGCAGTTTCTCTAGGACAGACTACGAGCAGTACTTC	CASSFSRTDYEQYF
TRBV11-2	many	TRBJ2-1	-	TGTGCCAGCAGCCTGGGATTCGAGGGAAGGGAGCAGTTCTTC	CASSLGFEGREQFF
TRBV28	many	TRBJ2-7	-	TGTGCCAGCAGTCGACTCGGACTTTCCTACGAGCAGTACTTC	CASSRLGLSYEQYF
TRBV20-1	many	TRBJ2-5	TRBD2	TGCAGTGCTACTAAGCGGGGGGGCCAGGAGACCCAGTACTTC	CSATKRGGQETQYF
TRBV7-2	many	TRBJ2-3	-	TGTGCCAGCAGCTTAATGGGGGCTGATACGCAGTATTTT	CASSLMGADTQYF
TRBV20-1	-	TRBJ2-3	-	TGCAGTGCTTTCCCCGTGGGCACAGATACGCAGTATTTT	CSAFPVGTDTQYF
TRBV3-1	-	TRBJ2-1	-	TGTGCCAGCAGCCCTCACCTCTCCGACTCCTACAATGAGCAGTTCTTC	CASSPHLSDSYNEQFF